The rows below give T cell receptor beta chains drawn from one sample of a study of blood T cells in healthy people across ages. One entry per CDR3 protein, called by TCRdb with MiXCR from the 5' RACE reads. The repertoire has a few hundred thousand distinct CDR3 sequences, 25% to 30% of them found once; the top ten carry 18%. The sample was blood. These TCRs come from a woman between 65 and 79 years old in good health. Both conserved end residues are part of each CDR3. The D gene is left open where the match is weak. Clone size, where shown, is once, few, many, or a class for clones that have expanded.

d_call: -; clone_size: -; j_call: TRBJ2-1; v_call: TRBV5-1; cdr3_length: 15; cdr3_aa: CASSLYGTPDNEQFF; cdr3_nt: TGCGCCAGCAGCTTGTACGGGACACCAGACAATGAGCAGTTCTTC
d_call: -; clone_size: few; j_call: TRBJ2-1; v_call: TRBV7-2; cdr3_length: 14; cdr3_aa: CASTLGTEGGEQFF; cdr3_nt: TGTGCCAGCACCCTCGGGACTGAGGGAGGCGAGCAGTTCTTC
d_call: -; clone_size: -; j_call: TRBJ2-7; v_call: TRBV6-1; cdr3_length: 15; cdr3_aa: CASSVAATLTYEQYF; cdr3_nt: TGTGCCAGCAGTGTTGCGGCGACCTTAACCTACGAGCAGTACTTC
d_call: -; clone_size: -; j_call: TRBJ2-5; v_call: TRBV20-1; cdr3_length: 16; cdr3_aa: CSATRPLRVTQETQYF; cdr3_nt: TGCAGTGCTACCCGACCTCTCAGGGTTACTCAAGAGACCCAGTACTTC
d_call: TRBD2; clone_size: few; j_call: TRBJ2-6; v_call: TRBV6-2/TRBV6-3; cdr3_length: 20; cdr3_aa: CASSFRLAGGPPSGANVLTF; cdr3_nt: TGTGCCAGCAGTTTCCGACTGGCGGGGGGCCCCCCCTCTGGGGCCAACGTCCTGACTTTC
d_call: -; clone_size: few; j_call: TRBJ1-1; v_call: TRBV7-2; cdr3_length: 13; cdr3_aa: CASSSQTNTEAFF; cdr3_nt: TGTGCCAGCAGCTCACAGACAAACACTGAAGCTTTCTTT
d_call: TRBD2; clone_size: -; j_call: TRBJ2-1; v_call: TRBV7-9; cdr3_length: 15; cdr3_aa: CASRISGGGYNEQFF; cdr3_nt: TGTGCCAGCAGAATTAGCGGGGGAGGGTACAATGAGCAGTTCTTC
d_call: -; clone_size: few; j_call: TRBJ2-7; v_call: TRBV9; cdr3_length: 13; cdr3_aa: CASSAPNGGQQYF; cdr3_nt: TGTGCCAGCAGCGCCCCTAATGGGGGTCAGCAGTACTTC
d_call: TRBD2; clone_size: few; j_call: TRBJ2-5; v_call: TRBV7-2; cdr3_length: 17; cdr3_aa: CASSLLRGAGEKETQYF; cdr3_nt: TGTGCCAGCAGCTTATTGCGGGGGGCAGGCGAGAAAGAGACCCAGTACTTC
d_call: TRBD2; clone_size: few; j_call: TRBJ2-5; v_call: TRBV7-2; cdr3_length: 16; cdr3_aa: CASSLIGRGGGQTQYF; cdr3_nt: TGTGCCAGCAGCTTAATCGGGCGGGGGGGAGGTCAGACCCAGTACTTC
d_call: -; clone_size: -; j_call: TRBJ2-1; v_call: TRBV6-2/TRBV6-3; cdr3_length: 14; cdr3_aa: CASSYYRPPGEQFF; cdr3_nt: TGTGCCAGCAGTTACTACAGACCCCCCGGCGAGCAGTTCTTC
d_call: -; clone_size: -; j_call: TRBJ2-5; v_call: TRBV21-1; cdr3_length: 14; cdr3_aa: CASSKKGRAETQYF; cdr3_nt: TGTGCCAGCAGCAAGAAAGGCCGGGCGGAGACCCAGTACTTC
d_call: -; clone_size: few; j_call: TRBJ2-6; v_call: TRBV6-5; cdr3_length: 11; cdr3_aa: CASSYGHVLTF; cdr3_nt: TGTGCCAGCAGTTACGGGCACGTCCTGACTTTC
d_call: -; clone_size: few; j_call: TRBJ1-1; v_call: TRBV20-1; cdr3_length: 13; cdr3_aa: CSARDYRNTEAFF; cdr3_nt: TGCAGTGCTAGAGATTACAGGAACACTGAAGCTTTCTTT
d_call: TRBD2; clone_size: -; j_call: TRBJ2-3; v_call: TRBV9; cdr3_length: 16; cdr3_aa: CASSPPTSGSTDTQYF; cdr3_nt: TGTGCCAGCAGCCCCCCCACTAGCGGGAGTACAGATACGCAGTATTTT
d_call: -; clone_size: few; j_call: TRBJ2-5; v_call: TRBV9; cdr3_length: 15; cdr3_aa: CASSVSSLLQETQYF; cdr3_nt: TGTGCCAGCAGCGTATCGTCCCTCCTTCAAGAGACCCAGTACTTC
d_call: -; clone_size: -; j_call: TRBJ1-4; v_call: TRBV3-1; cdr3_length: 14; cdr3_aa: CASSQDRDNEKLFF; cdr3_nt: TGTGCCAGCAGCCAAGACAGGGATAATGAAAAACTGTTTTTT
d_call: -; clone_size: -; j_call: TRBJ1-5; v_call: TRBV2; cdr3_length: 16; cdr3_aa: CASSEGGLIIGQPQHF; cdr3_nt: TGTGCCAGCAGTGAAGGGGGACTGATAATTGGTCAGCCCCAGCATTTT
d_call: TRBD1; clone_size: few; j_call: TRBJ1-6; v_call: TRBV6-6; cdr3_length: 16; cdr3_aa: CASTPGQGVYNSPLHF; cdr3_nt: TGTGCCAGCACCCCCGGACAGGGGGTTTATAATTCACCCCTCCACTTT
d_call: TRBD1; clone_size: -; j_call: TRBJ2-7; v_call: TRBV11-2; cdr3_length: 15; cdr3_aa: CASSLSGTGGWEQYF; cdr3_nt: TGTGCCAGCAGCTTAAGTGGGACAGGGGGGTGGGAGCAGTACTTC
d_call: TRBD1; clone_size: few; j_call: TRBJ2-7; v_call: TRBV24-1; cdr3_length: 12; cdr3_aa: CATGQKPYEQYF; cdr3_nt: TGTGCCACGGGACAGAAACCCTACGAGCAGTACTTC
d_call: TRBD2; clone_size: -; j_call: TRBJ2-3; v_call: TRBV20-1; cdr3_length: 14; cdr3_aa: CSARPAGGADTQYF; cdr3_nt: TGCAGTGCTCGGCCAGCGGGGGGGGCAGATACGCAGTATTTT
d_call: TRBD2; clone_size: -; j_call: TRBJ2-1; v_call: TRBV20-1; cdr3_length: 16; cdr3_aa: CSALGTSGGAYNEQFF; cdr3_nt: TGCAGTGCTCTTGGGACTAGCGGGGGGGCATACAATGAGCAGTTCTTC
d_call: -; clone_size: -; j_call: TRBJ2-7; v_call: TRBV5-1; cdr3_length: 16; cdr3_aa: CASSTGPGDHSYEQYF; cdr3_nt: TGCGCCAGCAGCACGGGCCCCGGGGACCACTCCTACGAGCAGTACTTC
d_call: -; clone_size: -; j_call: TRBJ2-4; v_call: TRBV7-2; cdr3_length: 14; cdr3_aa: CASSSGKAKSIQYF; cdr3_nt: TGTGCCAGCAGCTCAGGGAAAGCCAAAAGCATTCAGTACTTC
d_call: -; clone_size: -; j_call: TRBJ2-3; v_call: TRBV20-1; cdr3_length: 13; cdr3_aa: CSAERRGADTQYF; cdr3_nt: TGCAGTGCTGAGAGGCGGGGCGCAGATACGCAGTATTTT
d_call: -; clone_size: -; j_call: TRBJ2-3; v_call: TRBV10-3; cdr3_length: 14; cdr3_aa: CAIRSFPSTDTQYF; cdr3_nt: TGTGCCATCCGAAGCTTTCCTAGCACAGATACGCAGTATTTT
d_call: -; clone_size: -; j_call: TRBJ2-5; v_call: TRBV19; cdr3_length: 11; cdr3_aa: CAGSMGETQYF; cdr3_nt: TGTGCCGGTAGTATGGGTGAGACCCAGTACTTC
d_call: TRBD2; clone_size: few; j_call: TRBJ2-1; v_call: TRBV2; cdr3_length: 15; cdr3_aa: CAGKILAGGPSEQFF; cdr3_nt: TGTGCCGGCAAGATACTAGCGGGGGGTCCCAGCGAGCAGTTCTTC
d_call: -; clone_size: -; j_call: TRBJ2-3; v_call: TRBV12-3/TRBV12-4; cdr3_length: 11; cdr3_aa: CASGQTDAQYF; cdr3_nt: TGTGCCAGCGGGCAAACAGATGCGCAGTATTTT
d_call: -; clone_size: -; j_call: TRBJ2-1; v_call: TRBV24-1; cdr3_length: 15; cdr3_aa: CATSDTGISYNEQFF; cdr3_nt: TGTGCCACCAGTGACACAGGGATCTCCTACAATGAGCAGTTCTTC
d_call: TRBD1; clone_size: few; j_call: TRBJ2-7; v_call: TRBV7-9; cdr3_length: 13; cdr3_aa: CASRDRGPGEQYF; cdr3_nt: TGTGCCAGCAGGGACAGGGGTCCTGGGGAGCAGTACTTC
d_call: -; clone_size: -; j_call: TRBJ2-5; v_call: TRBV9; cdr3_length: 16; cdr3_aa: CASSVGPNQVQETQYF; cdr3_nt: TGTGCCAGCAGCGTTGGACCTAACCAGGTCCAAGAGACCCAGTACTTC
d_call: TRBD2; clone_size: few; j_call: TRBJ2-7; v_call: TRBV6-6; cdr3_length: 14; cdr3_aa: CASRVGGVSYEQYF; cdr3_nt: TGCGCCAGCAGGGTTGGGGGGGTATCCTACGAGCAGTACTTC
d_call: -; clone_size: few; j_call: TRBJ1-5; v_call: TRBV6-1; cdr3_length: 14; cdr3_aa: CASRNTGSHQPQHF; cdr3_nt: TGTGCCAGCAGAAATACAGGGTCTCATCAGCCCCAGCATTTT
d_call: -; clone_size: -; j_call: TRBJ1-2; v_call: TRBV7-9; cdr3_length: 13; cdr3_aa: CASSETRGSGYTF; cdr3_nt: TGTGCCAGCAGCGAAACCAGGGGTAGCGGCTACACCTTC
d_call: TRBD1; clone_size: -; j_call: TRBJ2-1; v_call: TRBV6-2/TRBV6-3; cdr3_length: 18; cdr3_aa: CASSPLYTGDASYNEQFF; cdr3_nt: TGTGCCAGCAGTCCATTGTATACAGGGGACGCCTCCTACAATGAGCAGTTCTTC
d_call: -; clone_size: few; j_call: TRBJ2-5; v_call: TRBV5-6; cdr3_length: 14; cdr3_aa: CASSLRQAYRTQYF; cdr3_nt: TGTGCCAGCAGCTTAAGACAGGCCTATAGGACCCAGTACTTC
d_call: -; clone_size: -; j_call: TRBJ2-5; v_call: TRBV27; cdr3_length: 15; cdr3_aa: CASSPTSTWGETQYF; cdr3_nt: TGTGCCAGCAGTCCAACCTCGACCTGGGGGGAGACCCAGTACTTC
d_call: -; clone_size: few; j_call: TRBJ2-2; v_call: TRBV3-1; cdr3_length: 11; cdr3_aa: CASGIVGELFF; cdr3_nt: TGTGCCAGCGGGATTGTCGGGGAGCTGTTTTTT
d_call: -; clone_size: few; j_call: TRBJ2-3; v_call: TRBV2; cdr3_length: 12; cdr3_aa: CASSEAKDTQYF; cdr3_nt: TGTGCCAGCAGTGAAGCAAAAGATACGCAGTATTTT
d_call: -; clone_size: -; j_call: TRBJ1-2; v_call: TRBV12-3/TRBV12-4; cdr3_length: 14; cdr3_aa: CASRFATVPYGYTF; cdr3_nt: TGTGCCAGCAGATTTGCGACAGTTCCCTATGGCTACACCTTC
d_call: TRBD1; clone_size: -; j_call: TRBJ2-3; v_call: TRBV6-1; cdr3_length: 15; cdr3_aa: CASIGQGQPSGTQYF; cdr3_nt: TGTGCCAGCATTGGACAGGGCCAACCATCGGGTACGCAGTATTTT
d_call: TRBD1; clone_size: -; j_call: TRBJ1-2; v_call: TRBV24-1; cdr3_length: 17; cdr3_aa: CATSDSTGTGGIYGYTF; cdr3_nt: TGTGCCACCAGTGATTCCACAGGGACAGGGGGAATCTATGGCTACACCTTC